The 18 T cell receptor beta chains below were found in one sample sequenced in a study of PD-1 blockade in classical Hodgkin lymphoma. Time point denoted: newly diagnosed, previously untreated cHL patient sample. The CD4+ T cells used were purified from thawed PBMCs through magnetic negative selection. Some clones are missing from TCRdb's copy, which holds only in-frame ones; the method was immunoSEQ multiplex PCR. Of about 22,000 clones listed, under 95% were seen once; the top ten hold roughly 0.52%. Sequencing was done on a sample of CD4+ T cells from blood. The origin of the receptors is a human donor with classical Hodgkin lymphoma.

The V gene is TRBV5-6, the J gene TRBJ1-1; D is unclear. The CDR3 has 15 residues. Germline-derived CDR1 and CDR2 are SGHDT and YYEEEE. V gave up 2 bases and J gave up 0 bases, with 11 bases separating them. This CDR3 is CASSLRGGMNTEAFF. In nucleotides, the CDR3 is TGTGCCAGCAGCTTACGGGGAGGAATGAACACTGAAGCTTTCTTT.

This chain joins TRBV27 and TRBJ1-1; 7 bases match TRBD1. The CDR3 contains 14 residues. Germline lookup yields CDR1 MNHEY and CDR2 SMNVEV (reference sequence). V lost 10 bases and J lost 0; bases outside the gene matches: 8. CDR3 in amino acids: CATRDRQMNTEAFF. CDR3 nucleotide sequence: TGTGCCACCCGGGACAGACAGATGAACACTGAAGCTTTCTTT.

The rearrangement uses TRBV15 and TRBJ2-3; tentative D call: TRBD1 (5 bases). Trimming took 1 base from V and 4 from J, leaving 18 bases between them. This CDR3 region has 17 residues. Germline V gene sequence: CDR1 LNHNV, CDR2 YYDKDF (reference sequence). For the CDR3, the DNA is TGTGCCACCAGCAGAGGTCGGGTTGTAGGGGTTGCAGATACGCAGTATTTT. Translation gives CATSRGRVVGVADTQYF.

The chain uses TRBV7-9 and TRBJ2-5; the D gene is possibly TRBD1 (6 bases). V was shortened by 2 bases and J by 0 bases, with 13 bases between the two germline ends. The CDR3 has 16 amino acids. From germline, CDR1 is SEHNR and CDR2 FQNEAQ (reference sequence). The CDR3 loop is CASSLRGMGDQETQYF. The DNA of the CDR3 is TGTGCCAGCAGCTTAAGGGGGATGGGCGACCAAGAGACCCAGTACTTC.

The chain employs TRBV2 and TRBJ1-1, with D unresolved. This CDR3 has 13 residues. In germline, CDR1 is SNHLY, CDR2 FYNNEI. The V and J ends lost 2 bases and 4 bases respectively, with 8 bases between them. CDR3 in DNA: TGTGCCAGCAGTGAATGGGCCCCCACTGAAGCTTTCTTT. It is translated as CASSEWAPTEAFF.

This sequence joins TRBV7-9 and TRBJ2-5; D uncertain. The DNA end is a closer match to TRBJ2-7, so the J assignment may be wrong. The CDR3 sequence is 12 residues long. Germline V gene data show CDR1 as SEHNR and CDR2 as FQNEAQ (reference sequence). The DNA of the CDR3 is TGTGCCAGCAGCTTAAGAGCCTACGAGCAGTACTTC. Protein sequence: CASSLRAYEQYF.

In this sample, this clone turned up a few times. The V and J genes are TRBV7-9 and TRBJ1-1; perhaps TRBD1 as D (6 bases). The germline CDR1 and CDR2 sequences are SEHNR and FQNEAQ (reference sequence). CDR3 length: 14 residues. Between the trimmed V and J ends, which lost 3 bases and 5 bases, there was a span of 13 bases. In DNA form, the CDR3 reads TGTGCCAGCAGCTTCCCCGAAAGGGGGACTGAAGCTTTCTTT. This encodes CASSFPERGTEAFF. Looking up the rest from reference TRBV7-9 and TRBJ1-1 gives the full variable domain: DTGVSQNPRHKITKRGQNVTFRCDPISEHNRLYWYRQTLGQGPEFLTYFQNEAQLEKSRLLSDRFSAERPKGSFSTLEIQRTEQGDSAMYLCASSFPERGTEAFFGQGTRLTVV.

The chain is built from TRBV7-2 and TRBJ2-3, with D possibly matching TRBD2 (7 bases). V was trimmed by 3 bases and J by 4 bases, leaving 23 bases between them. CDR1 and CDR2 from the germline V gene are SGHTA and FQGNSA. There are 18 residues in the CDR3. DNA for the CDR3: TGTGCCAGCAGCTTCCTCCGGTTAGGGGGGGCAGTACCAGATACGCAGTATTTT. Its protein is CASSFLRLGGAVPDTQYF.

V and J are TRBV6-1 and TRBJ1-5; 9 bases are a match to TRBD1. In germline, CDR1 is MNHNS, CDR2 SASEGT. Trimming took 5 bases from V and 4 from J; bases not matched to a gene: 3. The CDR3 has 14 amino acids. The CDR3 reads CASSWTGVNQPQHF. CDR3 coding DNA: TGTGCCAGCAGTTGGACAGGGGTTAATCAGCCCCAGCATTTT.

The gene calls are TRBV11-2 and TRBJ2-5; 9 bases line up with TRBD2. Trimming at V came to 5 bases and at J to 5 bases, leaving 15 bases not matched to a gene. Germline lookup yields CDR1 SGHAT and CDR2 FQNNGV. CDR3 length: 17 residues. Here the CDR3 reads CASSPRASGVRSETQYF. CDR3 DNA sequence: TGTGCCAGCAGCCCCCGGGCTAGCGGGGTGCGGTCGGAGACCCAGTACTTC. The full variable domain, in which reference TRBV11-2 and TRBJ2-5 provide the parts outside the CDR3, is EAGVAQSPRYKIIEKRQSVAFWCNPISGHATLYWYQQILGQGPKLLIQFQNNGVVDDSQLPKDRFSAERLKGVDSTLKIQPAKLEDSAVYLCASSPRASGVRSETQYFGPGTRLLVL.

This chain connects TRBV18 to TRBJ1-3; D unclear. The CDR3 has 14 amino acids. Trimming shortened V by 0 bases and J by 4 bases, and 7 bases separated the two germline ends. CDR1 and CDR2 (germline): KGHSH, LQKENI. The CDR3 coding sequence is TGTGCCAGCTCACCACCAGGGTACGGAAACACCATATATTTT. The encoded protein is CASSPPGYGNTIYF.

The gene calls are TRBV19 and TRBJ2-7; TRBD1 is a possible D gene (5 bases). V was pared by 1 base and J by 2 bases, with 18 bases between. The germline gives CDR1 LNHDA, CDR2 SQIVND (reference sequence). There are 17 residues in the CDR3. This chain's CDR3 is CASSIATSGKVPYEQYF. For the CDR3, the DNA is TGTGCCAGTAGTATAGCCACTTCAGGGAAGGTTCCCTACGAGCAGTACTTC.

The chain uses TRBV5-1 and TRBJ2-7; no reliable D call. CDR1 and CDR2 from the germline V gene are SGHRS and YFSETQ. This CDR3 comprises 15 residues. The V end lost 4 bases, the J end lost 0 bases, and 14 bases lay between the germline ends. The CDR3 reads CASSPRTADSYEQYF. In DNA, the CDR3 is TGCGCCAGCAGCCCCAGGACGGCCGACTCCTACGAGCAGTACTTC.

In its sample, this clone was seen once. The chain links TRBV18 to TRBJ2-2, with D uncertain. The CDR3 has 17 amino acids. Deletions cut 2 bases from V and 1 base from J, with 14 bases between. CDR1 and CDR2 (germline): KGHSH, LQKENI. The CDR3 is CASSPFYARQNTGELFF. DNA for the CDR3: TGTGCCAGCTCACCATTCTACGCCAGACAGAACACCGGGGAGCTGTTTTTT. The full variable domain, in which reference TRBV18 and TRBJ2-2 provide the parts outside the CDR3, is NAGVMQNPRHLVRRRGQEARLRCSPMKGHSHVYWYRQLPEEGLKFMVYLQKENIIDESGMPKERFSAEFPKEGPSILRIQQVVRGDSAAYFCASSPFYARQNTGELFFGEGSRLTVL.

The V and J genes are TRBV4-1 and TRBJ1-6, with D unclear. The CDR3 loop spans 17 amino acids. Trimming pared 0 bases from V and 7 bases from J, leaving 16 bases between. CDR1 is MGHRA, CDR2 YSYEKL, per germline. The DNA for the CDR3 is TGCGCCAGCAGCCAAGATTGGGCGAGGGCGTTGAATTCACCCCTCCACTTT. Residues: CASSQDWARALNSPLHF.

This chain links TRBV28 with TRBJ1-5, with 7 bases matching TRBD1. This CDR3 spans 14 amino acids. Losses at the gene ends were 5 bases for V and 4 bases for J; bases not matched to a gene: 5. In germline, CDR1 is MDHEN, CDR2 SYDVKM. CDR3 DNA: TGTGCCAGCAGTATTACAGGGGTGAATCAGCCCCAGCATTTT. Amino acids: CASSITGVNQPQHF.

This sequence joins TRBV6-6 and TRBJ2-7, with D hard to call. V lost 0 bases to trimming and J lost 3 bases, with 9 bases between them. The CDR3 spans 14 residues. Germline loops: CDR1 MNHNY, CDR2 SVGAGI (reference sequence). CDR3 residues: CASSYSSQIYEQYF. In DNA form, the CDR3 reads TGTGCCAGCAGTTACTCGTCCCAGATCTACGAGCAGTACTTC.

This clone was counted a single time. The CDR3 region is CASSGTVETEAFF. CDR3 DNA sequence: TGTGCCAGTAGTGGGACTGTTGAAACTGAAGCTTTCTTT. This chain connects TRBV19 to TRBJ1-1; tentatively, D is TRBD1 (5 bases). Germline values: CDR1 LNHDA, CDR2 SQIVND (reference sequence). The CDR3 length is 13 residues. V shed 5 bases and J shed 5 bases, with 12 bases lying between them.